Following are 9 T cell receptor beta chains from one sample sequenced in a study of shared clonotypes between healthy human individuals (dated by TCRdb to about 2020). Library preparation employed the immunoSEQ multiplex PCR assay. TCRdb carries this immuneACCESS record with in-frame sequences only. Its versions omit some clonotypes, under half of them owing to an unresolved V gene in the studies checked, with the rest unexplained. Across this sample there are roughly 660,000 clones, with 90% seen only once. The ten largest clones capture about 34% of the sample. Input material: memory CD8+ T cells from PBMCs. Taken with the paper, the label for cell subset or site translates to: CD45RO+ cells pooled with CCR7-negative TemRA cells. These receptor sequences come from a man between 18 and 29 years old in good health. Some clones in this sample may be carry-over from other donors' samples.

The rearrangement links TRBV5-5 to TRBJ2-7; D call uncertain. V was clipped by 3 bases and J by 3 bases, with 4 bases between them. Germline-derived CDR1 and CDR2 are SGHKS and YYEKEE (reference sequence). The CDR3 consists of 11 residues. CDR3 residues: CASSWGYEQYF. For the CDR3, the DNA is TGTGCCAGCAGCTGGGGCTACGAGCAGTACTTC.

The chain combines TRBV15 with TRBJ2-2; D not certain. Germline assignment: CDR1 LNHNV and CDR2 YYDKDF (reference sequence). The length of the CDR3 is 16 residues. Trimming shortened V by 0 bases and J by 0 bases, and 8 bases separated the two germline ends. The CDR3 reads CATSRDWQTNTGELFF. CDR3 nucleotides: TGTGCCACCAGCAGAGATTGGCAGACGAACACCGGGGAGCTGTTTTTT.

The J gene is TRBJ2-2, the V gene TRBV28; tentatively, D is TRBD2 (6 bases). The CDR3 is made up of 16 amino acids. Germline assignment: CDR1 MDHEN and CDR2 SYDVKM. Trimming cost V 6 bases and J 4 bases, with 18 bases left between them. CDR3 residues: CASRQVGGLSTGELFF. The CDR3 nucleotides are TGTGCCAGCAGACAAGTCGGGGGACTGAGCACCGGGGAGCTGTTTTTT.

In the case of this clone: The sample carries other DNA sequences with the same CDR3. CDR3 amino acids: CASSFLTGELFF. As DNA, the CDR3 is TGTGCCAGCAGTTTTTTAACCGGGGAGCTGTTTTTT. V is TRBV27 and J is TRBJ2-2; D call uncertain. This CDR3 is 12 amino acids long. CDR1 and CDR2 from the germline V gene are MNHEY and SMNVEV (reference sequence). Trimming removed 3 bases from V and 5 bases from J, with 4 bases in between.

CDR3 residues: CASSPGRNQPQHF. CDR3 coding DNA: TGTGCCAGCAGCCCCGGCCGGAATCAGCCCCAGCATTTT. The J gene is TRBJ1-5, the V gene TRBV5-4; no firm D call. Trimming shortened V by 4 bases and J by 4 bases, and 9 bases separated the two germline ends. This CDR3 spans 13 amino acids. Per germline, CDR1 SGHNT and CDR2 YYREEE (reference sequence).

This rearrangement joins TRBV19 to TRBJ2-7, with TRBD2 identical over 11 bases. V lost 6 bases to trimming and J lost 3 bases; unmatched junction nucleotides: 7. CDR1 is LNHDA, CDR2 SQIVND, per germline (reference sequence). This CDR3 spans 15 amino acids. CDR3 DNA: TGTGCCAGTAGGGGGAAGGGACTAGCGGTCTACGAGCAGTACTTC. Translated, it gives CASRGKGLAVYEQYF.

This sequence joins TRBV28 and TRBJ2-5; D is perhaps TRBD1 (6 bases). Trimming pared 0 bases from V and 5 bases from J, leaving 13 bases between. Germline assignment: CDR1 MDHEN and CDR2 SYDVKM. The CDR3 totals 15 residues. The DNA for the CDR3 is TGTGCCAGCAGTTTATGGTTACAGGGTGGGGAGACCCAGTACTTC. Protein: CASSLWLQGGETQYF.

The gene calls are TRBV27 and TRBJ2-7; 7 positions agree with TRBD2. Germline lookup yields CDR1 MNHEY and CDR2 SMNVEV (reference sequence). CDR3 length: 16 residues. V gave up 5 bases and J gave up 0 bases; unmatched junction bases: 10. In DNA, the CDR3 is TGTGCCAGCAGTCTTCACCTACTAGCGAACTCCTACGAGCAGTACTTC. Translation gives CASSLHLLANSYEQYF.

The chain couples TRBV2 to TRBJ2-5; weak D call: TRBD1 (6 bases). The CDR3 consists of 15 residues. With 6 bases removed from V and 7 bases from J, the gap between germline ends came to 21 bases. In germline, CDR1 is SNHLY, CDR2 FYNNEI. The chain's CDR3 is CASRDRGTTIGTQYF. The DNA for the CDR3 is TGTGCCAGCAGAGACCGAGGGACAACCATCGGGACCCAGTACTTC.